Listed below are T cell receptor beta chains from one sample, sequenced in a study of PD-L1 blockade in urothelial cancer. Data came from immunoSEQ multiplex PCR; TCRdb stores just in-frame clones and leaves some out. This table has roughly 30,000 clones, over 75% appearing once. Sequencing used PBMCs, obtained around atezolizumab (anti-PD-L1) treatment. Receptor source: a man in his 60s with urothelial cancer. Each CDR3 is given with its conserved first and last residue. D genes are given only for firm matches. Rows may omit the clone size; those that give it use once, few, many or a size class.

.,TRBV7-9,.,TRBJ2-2,CASSSSNTGELFF,TGTGCCAGCAGTTCAAGCAACACCGGGGAGCTGTTTTTT
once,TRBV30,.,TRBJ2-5,CAWSPHAGAGETQYF,TGTGCCTGGAGTCCCCACGCAGGGGCGGGAGAGACCCAGTACTTC
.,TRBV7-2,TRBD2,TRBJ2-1,CASSPLPLLAGGGNEQFF,TGTGCCAGCAGCCCGTTACCCCTACTAGCGGGAGGTGGGAATGAGCAGTTCTTC
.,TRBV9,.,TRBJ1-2,CASSAGGMGHPTNYGYTF,TGTGCCAGCAGCGCCGGTGGTATGGGGCACCCTACTAACTATGGCTACACCTTC
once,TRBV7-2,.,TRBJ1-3,CASSFGNRPGNTIYF,TGTGCCAGCAGCTTCGGTAACAGGCCTGGAAACACCATATATTTT
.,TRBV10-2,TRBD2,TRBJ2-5,CASSEPTSGTKSETQYF,TGCGCCAGCAGTGAGCCGACTAGCGGGACAAAGTCGGAGACCCAGTACTTC
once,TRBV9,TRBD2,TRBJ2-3,CASSVSSGRTAGPDTQYF,TGTGCCAGCAGCGTATCTAGCGGGAGGACCGCAGGGCCAGATACGCAGTATTTT
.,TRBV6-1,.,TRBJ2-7,CASSENRVHEQYF,TGTGCCAGCAGTGAAAACAGGGTCCACGAGCAGTACTTC
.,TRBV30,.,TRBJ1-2,CAWSVTEYGYTF,TGTGCCTGGAGTGTGACAGAATATGGCTACACCTTC
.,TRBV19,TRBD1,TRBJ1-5,CASGYAWTGGGGISNQPQHF,TGTGCCAGCGGCTACGCCTGGACAGGGGGAGGGGGGATTAGCAATCAGCCCCAGCATTTT
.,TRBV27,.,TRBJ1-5,CASRRGGNQPQHF,TGTGCCAGCCGCCGGGGGGGCAATCAGCCCCAGCATTTT
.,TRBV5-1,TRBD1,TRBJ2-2,CASSFRGQGSGELFF,TGCGCCAGCAGCTTTAGGGGACAGGGGTCCGGGGAGCTGTTTTTT
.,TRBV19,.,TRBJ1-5,CASSIDRSNQPQHF,TGTGCCAGTAGTATAGACAGGAGCAATCAGCCCCAGCATTTT
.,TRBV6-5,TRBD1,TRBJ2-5,CASSFDRGQETQYF,TGTGCCAGCAGTTTCGACAGGGGGCAAGAGACCCAGTACTTC
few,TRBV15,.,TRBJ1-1,CATSRDSGGMNTEAFF,TGTGCCACCAGCAGAGATAGTGGGGGCATGAACACTGAAGCTTTCTTT
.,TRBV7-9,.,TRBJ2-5,CATTSQAKETQYF,TGTGCCACCACCTCCCAGGCCAAAGAGACCCAGTACTTC
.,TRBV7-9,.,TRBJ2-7,CASSLGWRGQRHYEQYF,TGTGCCAGCAGCTTAGGATGGAGGGGGCAGCGACACTACGAGCAGTACTTC
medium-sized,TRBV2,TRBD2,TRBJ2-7,CASSESGLARYEQYF,TGTGCCAGCAGCGAGTCGGGACTAGCAAGGTACGAGCAGTACTTC
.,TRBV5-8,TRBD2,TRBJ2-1,CASSSGTSGKSYNEQFF,TGTGCCAGCAGCTCAGGGACTAGCGGGAAATCCTACAATGAGCAGTTCTTC
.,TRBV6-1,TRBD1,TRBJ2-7,CASNGQGHEQYF,TGTGCCAGCAACGGACAGGGGCACGAGCAGTACTTC
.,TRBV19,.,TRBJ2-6,CASSTMPGRGSSGANVLTF,TGTGCCAGTAGTACTATGCCCGGGCGGGGTAGCTCTGGGGCCAACGTCCTGACTTTC
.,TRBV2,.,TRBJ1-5,CASTGNRVRGNQPQHF,TGTGCCAGCACCGGAAACCGGGTCCGTGGCAATCAGCCCCAGCATTTT
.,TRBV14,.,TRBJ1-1,CASSQEVRGTEAFF,TGTGCCAGCAGCCAAGAAGTGCGGGGCACTGAAGCTTTCTTT
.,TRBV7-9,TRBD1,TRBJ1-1,CASSSDRGLSTEAFF,TGTGCCAGCAGCTCGGACAGGGGATTAAGCACTGAAGCTTTCTTT
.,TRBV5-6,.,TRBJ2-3,CASSLDSPGRDTQYF,TGTGCCAGCAGCTTGGATTCTCCAGGCAGAGATACGCAGTATTTT
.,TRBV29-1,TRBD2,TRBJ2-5,CSVESGVPGTQYF,TGCAGCGTTGAAAGCGGGGTTCCAGGGACCCAGTACTTC
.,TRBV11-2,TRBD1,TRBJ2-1,CASRSLRRDRGQYNEQFF,TGTGCCAGCAGATCCCTCCGAAGGGACAGGGGCCAGTACAATGAGCAGTTCTTC
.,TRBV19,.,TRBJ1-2,CASSTRDTGQHGYTF,TGTGCCAGTAGTACCCGGGACACAGGGCAACATGGCTACACCTTC